This T cell receptor beta chain was profiled in a study of shared clonotypes between healthy human individuals. Profiling relied on immunoSEQ multiplex PCR, and the TCRdb table lists in-frame clones only, not all of them. The sample includes roughly 500,000 clones, roughly 95% seen only once; the top ten take about 0.06%. Study-wide results and limits: The generation probabilities recorded for non-shared clonotypes fell below those of clonotypes shared by all four donors. Apart from blood, nothing was sampled; tissue repertoires likely differ.

Of note for this clone: No antigen is known for it.

This receptor was identified in a woman aged 25 to 39 in good health. Sequenced material: naive CD4+ T cells sorted from blood. The subset denotes: CD45RA+ positively selected.

The CDR3 nucleotides read TGTGCCAGCTTACCGGCGGGAGGGCCGAAAGAGCAGTACTTC. Protein product: CASLPAGGPKEQYF. The chain joins TRBV7-9 to TRBJ2-7, with 9 bases matching TRBD2. CDR3 length: 14 amino acids. The V gene's germline CDR1 is SEHNR and CDR2 FQNEAQ (reference sequence). V gave up 8 bases and J gave up 7 bases; unmatched junction bases: 12. Supplemented by reference TRBV7-9 and TRBJ2-7, the full variable domain reads DTGVSQNPRHKITKRGQNVTFRCDPISEHNRLYWYRQTLGQGPEFLTYFQNEAQLEKSRLLSDRFSAERPKGSFSTLEIQRTEQGDSAMYLCASLPAGGPKEQYFGPGTRLTVT.